A selection of T cell receptor beta chains follows, all from one sample in a study of T cell responses to AZD1222 COVID-19 vaccine. Assay used: immunoSEQ multiplex PCR; TCRdb lists only in-frame clones, some missing. The repertoire consists of under 150,000 clones, with roughly 92% occurring once and the leading ten covering approximately 5.4%. The input for sequencing was peripheral blood, taken on day 0 of AZD1222 vaccination. All receptors derive from an adult in good health. Each CDR3 is given with its conserved first and last residue. A D gene is named only where the DNA matches it firmly. Clone size is given for some rows only: seen once, a few or many times, or a class if the clone is expanded.

j_gene,abundance,v_gene,d_gene,CDR3nt,CDR3aa
TRBJ1-4,.,TRBV5-6,TRBD1,TGTGCCAGCAGCCGGGACAGGGAAAGTGAAAAACTGTTTTTT,CASSRDRESEKLFF
TRBJ1-6,.,TRBV7-2,.,TGTGCCAGCAGCTTAGTCATTACGATCCTAGGCGATGATTCACCCCTCCACTTT,CASSLVITILGDDSPLHF
TRBJ2-4,once,TRBV6-6,.,TGTGCCAGCAGTTACGTCAGGGAGGTAGCCAAAAACATTCAGTACTTC,CASSYVREVAKNIQYF
TRBJ2-3,.,TRBV28,TRBD2,TGTGCCAGCAGATCCGGGGGGTTTCGCACAGATACGCAGTATTTT,CASRSGGFRTDTQYF
TRBJ2-3,.,TRBV27,TRBD2,TGTGCCAGCTCTATCACTAGCGGGAGACACACAGATACGCAGTATTTT,CASSITSGRHTDTQYF
TRBJ1-2,few,TRBV28,.,TGTGCCAGCAGTTTACAGTCCTATGGCTACACCTTC,CASSLQSYGYTF
TRBJ1-5,.,TRBV2,.,TGTGCCAGCAGTTATTCACAGATATACAATCAGCCCCAGCATTTT,CASSYSQIYNQPQHF
TRBJ2-7,.,TRBV3-1/TRBV3-2,.,TGTGCCAGCAGCCTACAGATGGAGCAGTACTTC,CASSLQMEQYF
TRBJ2-2,.,TRBV5-4,.,TGTGCCAGCAGCCGGGACACTTACACCGGGGAGCTGTTTTTT,CASSRDTYTGELFF
TRBJ1-2,.,TRBV6-5,.,TGTGCCGCACTCCGGGAGGGAGACTATGGCTACACCTTC,CAALREGDYGYTF
TRBJ2-3,once,TRBV2,TRBD2,TGTGCCAGCAGCCTAGCGGAGAGCACAGATACGCAGTATTTT,CASSLAESTDTQYF
TRBJ2-7,.,TRBV21-1,.,TGTGCCAGCAGCAAAAGGACCGGGACAGACCCTAACGAGCAGTACTTC,CASSKRTGTDPNEQYF
TRBJ1-1,.,TRBV4-1,.,TGCGCCAGCAGCCAATGGGCAGGCCAGAACACTGAAGCTTTCTTT,CASSQWAGQNTEAFF
TRBJ2-7,.,TRBV5-1,.,TGCGCCAGCAGCTTGAGCCCCAATATGATACAGCGGTACGAGCAGTACTTC,CASSLSPNMIQRYEQYF
TRBJ1-4,.,TRBV7-6,.,TGTGCCAGCAGCTCTCGAGACAGTGAAAAACTGTTTTTT,CASSSRDSEKLFF
TRBJ1-4,.,TRBV10-2,TRBD1,TGCGCCAGCAGTTCCGACAGGGTCAGTGAAAAACTGTTTTTT,CASSSDRVSEKLFF
TRBJ1-2,.,TRBV5-4,TRBD1,TGTGCCAGCAGCTTGGGAGGGACAGGGGATGGCTACACCTTC,CASSLGGTGDGYTF
TRBJ2-1,.,TRBV14,.,TGTGCCAGCAGCCAGAGGGATTCGTGGGCCAATGAGCAGTTCTTC,CASSQRDSWANEQFF
TRBJ1-5,.,TRBV7-8,.,TGTGCCAGCAGCGCAACGCGGGGCCACTATAGCAATCAGCCCCAGCATTTT,CASSATRGHYSNQPQHF
TRBJ1-1,.,TRBV10-3,.,TGTGCCATCAGTGAGTCGAGCGCAGGGGTAACTGAAGCTTTCTTT,CAISESSAGVTEAFF
TRBJ2-7,.,TRBV5-1,.,TGCGCCAGCAGCTCCAGCCCCCAATTATCCTACGAGCAGTACTTC,CASSSSPQLSYEQYF
TRBJ1-1,.,TRBV6-5,.,TGTGCCAGCAGTCCTAACAGGGTCGTAGCCACTGAAGCTTTCTTT,CASSPNRVVATEAFF
TRBJ1-1,.,TRBV3-1/TRBV3-2,.,TGTGCCAGCAGCCCTAGGAAGTACAGATCTGAAGCTTTCTTT,CASSPRKYRSEAFF
TRBJ1-2,once,TRBV27,.,TGTGCCAGCAGTTCCCTCAGGGTCTCTTCCCATGGCTACACCTTC,CASSSLRVSSHGYTF
TRBJ1-4,.,TRBV7-9,TRBD1,TGTGCCAGCAGCCCACCCGGGACAGAAAATGAAAAACTGTTTTTT,CASSPPGTENEKLFF
TRBJ1-5,.,TRBV6-5,.,TGTGCCAGCAGCGGAGGGGGAGGTAGCAATCAGCCCCAGCATTTT,CASSGGGGSNQPQHF
TRBJ2-7,once,TRBV27,.,TGTGCCAGCAGTTTATCATTCGCTCGCGAGCAGTACTTC,CASSLSFAREQYF
TRBJ2-4,.,TRBV2,.,TGTGCCAGCAGTGGACAGGAACTAGCCAAAAACATTCAGTACTTC,CASSGQELAKNIQYF
TRBJ1-2,.,TRBV7-9,TRBD1,TGTGCCATGGACAGGGACGCCTTTGGCTACACCTTC,CAMDRDAFGYTF
TRBJ2-1,once,TRBV4-1,TRBD2,TGCGCCAGCAGCCAATTCCCACCGGGACTAGCAAATAATGAGCAGTTCTTC,CASSQFPPGLANNEQFF
TRBJ2-2,.,TRBV9,TRBD1,TGTGCCAGCAGCGCCCGGGACAGGGGCCGCTTTGGGCCAGGGGAGCTGTTTTTT,CASSARDRGRFGPGELFF
TRBJ2-7,.,TRBV7-9,.,TGTGCCAGCAGCTTAGAGCTCAGGACCTACGAGCAGTACTTC,CASSLELRTYEQYF
TRBJ2-1,.,TRBV28,.,TGTGCCAGCAGTTTATTGAGTAGTCATGAGCAGTTCTTC,CASSLLSSHEQFF
TRBJ2-7,few,TRBV7-2,.,TGTGCCAGCAGCCTAGGCACTAGTCCGATCTACGAGCAGTACTTC,CASSLGTSPIYEQYF
TRBJ1-2,few,TRBV27,.,TGTGCCAGCAGCCGGGCGACCGTCCCCTATGGCTACACCTTC,CASSRATVPYGYTF
TRBJ2-5,once,TRBV5-1,.,TGCGCCAGCAGCTTGGGTGCGAGGGGGATCTGGGAGACCCAGTACTTC,CASSLGARGIWETQYF
TRBJ2-2,.,TRBV2,TRBD2,TGTGCCAGCAGTGAAGCCGGAAGCGGAAGCGGGAGGCCCGGGGAGCTGTTTTTT,CASSEAGSGSGRPGELFF
TRBJ2-1,.,TRBV18,TRBD1,TGTGCCAGCTCACCACGAGGACAGGGTGGTGGCAATGAGCAGTTCTTC,CASSPRGQGGGNEQFF
TRBJ2-7,.,TRBV4-1,.,TGCGCCAGCAGCCAATCCACTTGGGACTTCTCCCGGAGGGACGAGCAGTACTTC,CASSQSTWDFSRRDEQYF
TRBJ1-1,.,TRBV7-8,TRBD1,TGTGCCAGCACCTTCAGGGGGGGCGCGGACACTGAAGCTTTCTTT,CASTFRGGADTEAFF
TRBJ2-3,.,TRBV12-3/TRBV12-4,.,TGTGCCAGCAGTTTAGCTGAGGCAGATACGCAGTATTTT,CASSLAEADTQYF
TRBJ2-7,once,TRBV29-1,TRBD2,TGCAGCGTCGAGGGACTAGCGGGAGGTGTGGACCCCTACGAGCAGTACTTC,CSVEGLAGGVDPYEQYF
TRBJ1-1,.,TRBV19,.,TGTGCCAGTAGCCCACACAGGGTTACCAACACTGAAGCTTTCTTT,CASSPHRVTNTEAFF
TRBJ1-2,.,TRBV28,.,TGTGCCAGCAGTTCCACAAGAGATGGCTACACCTTC,CASSSTRDGYTF
TRBJ2-4,.,TRBV7-9,.,TGTGCCAGCAGCTTAGTTCTCGGGCCCAAAAACATTCAGTACTTC,CASSLVLGPKNIQYF
TRBJ1-2,.,TRBV5-4,.,TGTGCCAGCAGCTACGGACAGATTCTCATCGGGGGCTACACCTTC,CASSYGQILIGGYTF
TRBJ2-5,.,TRBV7-9,TRBD2,TGTGCCAGCAGCTTAGCCTCTCGGGGGGAAGAGACCCAGTACTTC,CASSLASRGEETQYF
TRBJ1-5,.,TRBV6-5,.,TGTGCCAGCACCCTGAATGTAGGTCACCAGCATTTT,CASTLNVGHQHF
TRBJ2-7,.,TRBV10-3,TRBD1,TGTGCCATCAGTGAGTTATCGACAGGGATCTACGAGCAGTACTTC,CAISELSTGIYEQYF
TRBJ1-2,.,TRBV5-1,.,TGCGCCAGCAGCAACGACGTGCACCAGAACTATGGCTACACCTTC,CASSNDVHQNYGYTF
TRBJ1-4,.,TRBV28,TRBD1,TGTGCCAGCAGAGTGGGAGGGACAGGGGTTCTAAGACTGTTTTTT,CASRVGGTGVLRLFF
TRBJ2-7,.,TRBV4-2,.,TGTGCCAGCCAACCGGGAACGTCCTACGAGCAGTACTTC,CASQPGTSYEQYF
TRBJ1-3,few,TRBV12-5,TRBD1,TGTGCTAGTGGACCGGGACAGGGTGGAAACACCATATATTTT,CASGPGQGGNTIYF
TRBJ1-2,.,TRBV29-1,.,TGCAGCGTTGAACCAGGGAACTATGGCTACACCTTC,CSVEPGNYGYTF